The source of this TCR beta chain is a study of blood T cell repertoires in COVID-19. The method was immunoSEQ multiplex PCR; TCRdb's version includes in-frame clones alone and lacks a portion of them. This table has roughly 100,000 clones, roughly 90% appearing once. The sequencing input was peripheral blood. The TCR sequence derives from a woman aged 55 to 70 with acute or convalescent COVID-19.

This CDR3 is CASKSAGGGADTQYF. The CDR3 coding sequence is TGTGCCAGCAAATCAGCGGGAGGCGGCGCAGATACGCAGTATTTT. The rearrangement joins TRBV6-5 to TRBJ2-3, with 9 bases identical to TRBD2. The CDR3 contains 15 residues. V lost 7 bases to trimming and J lost 4 bases; unmatched junction nucleotides: 9. Germline loops: CDR1 MNHEY, CDR2 SVGAGI.